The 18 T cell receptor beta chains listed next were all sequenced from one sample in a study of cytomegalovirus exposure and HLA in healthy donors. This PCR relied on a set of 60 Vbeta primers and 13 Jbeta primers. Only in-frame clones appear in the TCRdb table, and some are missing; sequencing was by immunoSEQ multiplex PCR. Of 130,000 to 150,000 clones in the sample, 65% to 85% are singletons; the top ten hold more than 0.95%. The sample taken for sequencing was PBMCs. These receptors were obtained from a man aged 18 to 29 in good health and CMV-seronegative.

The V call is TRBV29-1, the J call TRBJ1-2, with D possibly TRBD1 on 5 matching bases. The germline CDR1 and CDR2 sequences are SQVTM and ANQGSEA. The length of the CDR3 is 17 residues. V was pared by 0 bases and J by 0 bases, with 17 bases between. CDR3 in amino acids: CSVEDLTTAFANYGYTF. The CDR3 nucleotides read TGCAGCGTTGAAGATCTTACGACAGCTTTTGCTAACTATGGCTACACCTTC.

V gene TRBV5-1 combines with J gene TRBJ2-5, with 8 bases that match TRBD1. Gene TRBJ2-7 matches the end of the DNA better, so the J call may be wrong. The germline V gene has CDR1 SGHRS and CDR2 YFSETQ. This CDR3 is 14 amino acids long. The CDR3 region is CASSFSGQVYEQYF. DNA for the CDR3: TGCGCCAGCAGCTTTTCGGGACAGGTGTACGAGCAGTACTTC.

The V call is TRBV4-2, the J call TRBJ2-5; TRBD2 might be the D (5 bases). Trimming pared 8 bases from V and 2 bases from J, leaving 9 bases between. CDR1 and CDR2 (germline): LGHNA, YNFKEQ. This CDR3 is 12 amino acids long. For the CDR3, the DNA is TGTGCCAGCCGTGGGAGACAAGAGACCCAGTACTTC. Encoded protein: CASRGRQETQYF.

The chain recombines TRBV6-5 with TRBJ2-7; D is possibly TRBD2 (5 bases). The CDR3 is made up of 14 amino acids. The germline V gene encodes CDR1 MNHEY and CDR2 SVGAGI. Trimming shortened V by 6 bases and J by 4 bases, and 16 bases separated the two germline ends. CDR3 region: CASSQAAQGYEQYF. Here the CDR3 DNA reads TGTGCCAGCAGCCAAGCGGCACAAGGTTACGAGCAGTACTTC.

The chain's CDR3 is CATSRGPGSSYEQYF. Written as DNA, the CDR3 is TGTGCCACCAGCAGAGGACCCGGGTCCTCCTACGAGCAGTACTTC. The chain combines TRBV15 with TRBJ2-7, with unresolved D. Germline values: CDR1 LNHNV, CDR2 YYDKDF (reference sequence). V shed 1 base and J shed 0 bases, with 10 bases lying between them. This CDR3 spans 15 amino acids. The whole variable domain, remainder taken from reference TRBV15 and TRBJ2-7, is DAMVIQNPRYQVTQFGKPVTLSCSQTLNHNVMYWYQQKSSQAPKLLFHYYDKDFNNEADTPDNFQSRRPNTSFCFLDIRSPGLGDTAMYLCATSRGPGSSYEQYFGPGTRLTVT.

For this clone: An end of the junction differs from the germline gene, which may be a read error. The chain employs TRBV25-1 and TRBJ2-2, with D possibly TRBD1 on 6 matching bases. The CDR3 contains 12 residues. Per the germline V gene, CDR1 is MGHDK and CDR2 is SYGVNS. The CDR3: CASNRGCRGAVF. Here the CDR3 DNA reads TGTGCCAGCAATAGGGGGTGTCGGGGAGCTGTTTTT.

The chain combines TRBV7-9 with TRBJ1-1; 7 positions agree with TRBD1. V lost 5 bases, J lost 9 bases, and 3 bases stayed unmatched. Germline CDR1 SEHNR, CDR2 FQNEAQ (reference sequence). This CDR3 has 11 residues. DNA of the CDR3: TGTGCCAGCAGCGCGACAGGGAAAGCTTTCTTT. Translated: CASSATGKAFF.

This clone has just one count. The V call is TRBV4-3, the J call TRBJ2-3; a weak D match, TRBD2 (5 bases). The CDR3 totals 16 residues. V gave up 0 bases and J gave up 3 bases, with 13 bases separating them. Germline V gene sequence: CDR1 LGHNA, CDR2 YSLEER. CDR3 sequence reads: CASSQEMRQRTDTQYF. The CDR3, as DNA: TGCGCCAGCAGCCAAGAAATGCGGCAGCGGACAGATACGCAGTATTTT.

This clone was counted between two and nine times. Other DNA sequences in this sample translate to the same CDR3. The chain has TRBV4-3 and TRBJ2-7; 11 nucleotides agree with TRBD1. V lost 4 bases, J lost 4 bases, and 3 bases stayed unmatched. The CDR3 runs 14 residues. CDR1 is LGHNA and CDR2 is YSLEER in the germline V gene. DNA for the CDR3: TGCGCCAGCAGCCGAGGACAGGGGGCTTACGAGCAGTACTTC. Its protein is CASSRGQGAYEQYF.

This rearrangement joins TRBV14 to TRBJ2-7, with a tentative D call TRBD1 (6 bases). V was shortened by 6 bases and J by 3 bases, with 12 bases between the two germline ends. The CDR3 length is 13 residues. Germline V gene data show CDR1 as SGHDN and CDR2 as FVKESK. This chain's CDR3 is CASSQLGGYEQYF. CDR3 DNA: TGTGCCAGCAGTCAATTAGGGGGCTACGAGCAGTACTTC.

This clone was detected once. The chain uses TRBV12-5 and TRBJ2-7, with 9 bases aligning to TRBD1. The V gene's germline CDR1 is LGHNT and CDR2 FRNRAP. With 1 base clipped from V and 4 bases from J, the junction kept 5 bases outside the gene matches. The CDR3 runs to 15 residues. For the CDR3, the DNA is TGTGCTAGTGGTTTGGAGACAGGGGGGTATTACGAGCAGTACTTC. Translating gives CASGLETGGYYEQYF.

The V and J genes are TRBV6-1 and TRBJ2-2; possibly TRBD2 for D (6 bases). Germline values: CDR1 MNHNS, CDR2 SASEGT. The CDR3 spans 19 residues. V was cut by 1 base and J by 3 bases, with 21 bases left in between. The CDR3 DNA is TGTGCCAGCAGTGAAGAAGGAGTGAGGAGGGGAAGTGACACCGGGGAGCTGTTTTTT. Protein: CASSEEGVRRGSDTGELFF.

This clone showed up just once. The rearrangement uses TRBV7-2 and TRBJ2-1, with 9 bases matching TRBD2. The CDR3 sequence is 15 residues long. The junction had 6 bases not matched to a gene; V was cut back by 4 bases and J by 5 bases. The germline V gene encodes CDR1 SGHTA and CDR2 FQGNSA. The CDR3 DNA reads TGTGCCAGCAGCTCGCTAGCGGGGTATAACAATGAGCAGTTCTTC. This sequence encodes CASSSLAGYNNEQFF.

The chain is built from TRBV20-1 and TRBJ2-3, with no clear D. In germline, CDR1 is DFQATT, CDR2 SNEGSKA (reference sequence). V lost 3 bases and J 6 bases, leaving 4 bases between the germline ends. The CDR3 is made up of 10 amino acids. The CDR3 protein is CSASRDTQYF. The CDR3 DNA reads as TGCAGTGCTAGTCGGGATACGCAGTATTTT.

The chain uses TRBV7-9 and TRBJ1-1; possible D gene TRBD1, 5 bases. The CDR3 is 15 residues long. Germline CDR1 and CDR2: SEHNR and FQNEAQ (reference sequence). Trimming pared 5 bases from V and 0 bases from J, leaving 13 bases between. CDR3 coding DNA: TGTGCCAGCAGCCCACGACAGTCCTTGAACACTGAAGCTTTCTTT. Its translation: CASSPRQSLNTEAFF.

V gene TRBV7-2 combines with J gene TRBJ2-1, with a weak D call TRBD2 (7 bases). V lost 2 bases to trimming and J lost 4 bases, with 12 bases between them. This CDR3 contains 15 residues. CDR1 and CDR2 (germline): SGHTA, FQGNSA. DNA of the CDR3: TGTGCCAGCAGCTTAAAGGGGGGACTATACAATGAGCAGTTCTTC. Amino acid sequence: CASSLKGGLYNEQFF.

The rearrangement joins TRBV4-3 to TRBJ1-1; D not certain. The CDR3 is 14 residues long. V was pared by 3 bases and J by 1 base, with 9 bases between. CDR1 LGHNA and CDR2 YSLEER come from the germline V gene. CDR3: CASSQGVGNTEAFF. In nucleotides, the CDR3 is TGCGCCAGCAGCCAGGGAGTGGGGAACACTGAAGCTTTCTTT.

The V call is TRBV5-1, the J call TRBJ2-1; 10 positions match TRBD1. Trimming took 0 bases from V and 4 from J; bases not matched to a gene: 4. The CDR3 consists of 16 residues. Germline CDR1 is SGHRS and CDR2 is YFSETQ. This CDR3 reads CASSLGPGQGYNEQFF. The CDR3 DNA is TGCGCCAGCAGCTTGGGACCGGGACAGGGGTACAATGAGCAGTTCTTC.